The source of this TCR beta chain is a study of T cells after yellow fever vaccination. Overall study: For low cell numbers, libraries were made with SMART-Seq v4 Ultra Low Input.

Broader study findings: A faster peak, day 5 versus 15, was reached by the weaker secondary response. Abundant clonotypes from the bulk population could get into FACS-sorted repertoires as contaminants.

Losses at the gene ends were 6 bases for V and 3 bases for J; bases not matched to a gene: 11. The CDR3 is made up of 17 amino acids. Germline CDR1 reads SQVTM; CDR2 reads ANQGSEA. Points on this clonotype: Antigen: not known.

5'RACE template switching added a universal primer site and UMIs to TCR cDNA. TCRdb reprocessed the 5' RACE reads via MiXCR and lists one record per CDR3 protein. Among 550,000 to 750,000 distinct CDR3 sequences listed, roughly 12% were seen once. The TCR originated in a man younger than 40 who received the YFV17D yellow fever vaccine. This specimen was PBMCs, taken on the day of the yellow fever booster vaccination. The chain employs TRBV29-1 and TRBJ2-3; 14 nucleotides agree with TRBD2. Here the CDR3 reads CSVRGLAGEGGTDTQYF. DNA of the CDR3: TGCAGCGTGAGGGGACTAGCGGGAGAGGGGGGGACAGATACGCAGTATTTT.